This T cell receptor (beta chain) was identified during a study of shared clonotypes between healthy human individuals. The assay ran at deep level. Original analysis: Filtering differed, since immunoSEQ gave only junction sequences and no quality scores. This table comes from immunoSEQ multiplex PCR, and its TCRdb copy is limited to in-frame clones, with some not included. The V and J calls and clone size were taken over from that table, and D and trimming were inferred from the DNA. The sample has around 450,000 clones, 75% to 85% seen once. V was cut by 1 base and J by 3 bases, with 9 bases left in between. The CDR3 has 14 residues. CDR1 MNHNS and CDR2 SASEGT come from the germline V gene.

V usage is TRBV6-1 and J usage is TRBJ1-1; the D gene is possibly TRBD1 (5 bases). This TCR was sampled from a woman aged 40 to 50 in good health. Some clones in this sample may be carry-over from other donors' samples. What was sequenced was PBMCs. This CDR3 reads CASSEGGADTEAFF. The CDR3 coding sequence is TGTGCCAGCAGTGAAGGGGGCGCGGACACTGAAGCTTTCTTT.